This T cell receptor (beta chain) stems from a study of identifying expanded T cells in peripheral blood. About this clone itself: Its matching antigen is unknown.

Sequencing used immunoSEQ multiplex PCR; TCRdb keeps in-frame clones, though not all of them. This table has some 100,000 clones, approximately 88% appearing once. Findings of the study overall: Roughly 2-week clone count variance significantly increased as total template count grew.

Per the germline V gene, CDR1 is MNHEY and CDR2 is SMNVEV (reference sequence). Between the trimmed V and J ends, which lost 3 bases and 0 bases, there was a span of 12 bases. The CDR3 has 15 residues. The sequencing sample was made of blood. V gene TRBV27 combines with J gene TRBJ2-7, with D tentatively TRBD1 (5 bases). This clonotype was obtained from a person aged 18-70 years in good health. The DNA of the CDR3 is TGTGCCAGCAGTTTCCTAAGTCAGGGCTCCTACGAGCAGTACTTC. Encoded protein: CASSFLSQGSYEQYF.